The sequence of this TCR beta chain was determined in a study of blood T cell repertoires in COVID-19. This clone was observed a handful of times. Using immunoSEQ multiplex PCR, the repertoire was profiled, and TCRdb retains in-frame clones only, with some absent. The sample shows approximately 200,000 clones, roughly 87% of them seen only once. The CDR3 covers 12 residues. V shed 5 bases and J shed 3 bases, with 8 bases lying between them. CDR1 and CDR2 (germline): SNHLY, FYNNEI. Recovered status in Cohort 3 required two negative PCRs, clearance, or symptom resolution. The sequence was collected from a woman aged 30 to 39 who had recovered from COVID-19. The V and J genes are TRBV2 and TRBJ2-7; D is possibly TRBD2 (5 bases). Specimen: PBMCs or T cells enriched from blood (not recorded which). The CDR3 loop is CASSPGDYEQYF. The CDR3 DNA is TGTGCCAGCAGTCCCGGGGACTACGAGCAGTACTTC.